The following is a T cell receptor beta chain sequence with its context. Its antigen is not yet known. Base qualities are missing; no much larger clone stands one base away. This entry belongs to a study of early T cells in non-severe SARS-CoV-2 infection (dated by TCRdb to about 2021). Turning to the overall study: TCR sequencing used bulk RNA from unsorted whole blood, so alpha and beta chains could not be paired. Points the paper makes about the study in general: VDJdb matching was skewed toward anti-spike CD8 responses and likely underestimated virus-specific expansions by missing private and CD4 specificities.

This was a case-control study nested in a cohort of healthcare workers in London, UK, who had nasopharyngeal swab PCR tests and blood samples taken every week. Between 23 and 31 March 2020, the week of the UK lockdown, healthcare workers were enrolled and then followed up weekly for as long as 16 weeks. Trimming removed 6 bases from V and 6 bases from J, leaving 14 bases between the germline ends. From cysteine to phenylalanine, the CDR3 is 13 amino acids long. Kept here is only the CDR3 DNA, which spans 39 bases and is read in frame from base 1. Library method: 5' RACE. The instrument was a NextSeq 500. The TCR library protocol attached unique molecular identifiers to individual cDNA molecules to correct for sequencing error and PCR bias. Both TCR alpha and beta chains were sequenced, and tight co-correlation was observed between alpha and beta sequence abundances in each sample. The paper's data handling went like this. V gene, J gene and CDR3 annotation of TCR sequences was performed with Decombinator V4. TCRs were defined as expanded if a significant change between any two time points was detected under a Poisson model with p below 0.0001. Abundances of TCRs were expressed as counts per million after normalisation to the total number of TCRs sequenced in each sample. MAIT TCRs were defined by TRAV1-2 paired with TRAJ12, TRAJ20 or TRAJ33, and iNKT TCRs by TRAV10 paired with TRAJ18. VDJdb, accessed 1 November 2021, was searched for CMV, EBV and SARS-CoV-2 annotated TCRs, excluding TCRs annotated for multiple antigens. The public reads were reprocessed in TCRdb via fastp at Q25 and MiXCR, keeping in-frame beta chains. Each CDR3 protein appears once, grouped with its most common genes and DNA. For this entry, the V and J calls and clone size follow TCRdb and not the study's own pipeline. Counted in this sample were approximately 64,000 distinct CDR3 sequences; around 20% of them appeared once. The top ten hold about 15% of the sample.

The sequence came from an adult who was a healthcare worker with PCR-confirmed SARS-CoV-2 infection or an uninfected control (not recorded which). The source material was whole blood, sampled at baseline. The chain links TRBV12-3 or TRBV12-4 with TRBJ1-1; no D gene call is confident. The DNA sequence is TGTGCCAGCAGCGAAACCGGCGGGGCTGAAGCTTTCTTT. It is translated as CASSETGGAEAFF.